The 12 T cell receptor beta chains presented below share a single source sample, sequenced in a study of shared clonotypes between healthy human individuals. Assay used: immunoSEQ multiplex PCR; TCRdb lists only in-frame clones, some missing. The table has approximately 1.5 million clones, approximately 98.5% seen once. The sequenced material came from naive CD4+ T cells sorted from blood. The subset denotes: CD45RA+ positively selected. These receptors were collected from a man younger than 40 in good health.

V gene TRBV19 combines with J gene TRBJ1-1; D is ambiguous. The germline V gene encodes CDR1 LNHDA and CDR2 SQIVND (reference sequence). Trimming took off 5 bases at V and 3 bases at J, with 16 bases between the two ends. This CDR3 contains 15 residues. This CDR3 reads CASSLVGGPYTEAFF. For the CDR3, the DNA is TGTGCCAGTAGTCTCGTCGGCGGACCTTACACTGAAGCTTTCTTT.

The chain combines TRBV7-9 with TRBJ2-2, with 10 bases aligning to TRBD2. The V and J ends lost 5 bases and 0 bases, in that order; junction bases with no gene match: 6. The CDR3 has 17 amino acids. In germline, CDR1 is SEHNR, CDR2 FQNEAQ (reference sequence). DNA of the CDR3: TGTGCCAGCAGCCCCAGAGCGGGAGGGCCGAACACCGGGGAGCTGTTTTTT. Protein: CASSPRAGGPNTGELFF.

Concerning this clone itself: The sample has other DNA sequences that encode this CDR3 too. The gene calls are TRBV5-1 and TRBJ2-2; a weak D match, TRBD1 (5 bases). Deletions cut 0 bases from V and 5 bases from J, with 14 bases between. The CDR3 has 16 residues. CDR1 and CDR2 (germline): SGHRS, YFSETQ. CDR3 loop: CASSLVLGAGTGELFF. Written as DNA, the CDR3 is TGCGCCAGCAGCTTGGTATTAGGGGCAGGAACCGGGGAGCTGTTTTTT.

This clone appeared a single time. V usage is TRBV13 and J usage is TRBJ2-1, with D perhaps being TRBD1 or TRBD2 (6 bases each). The V end was cut by 3 bases, the J end by 10 bases, with 22 bases between. The CDR3 sequence is 16 residues long. Germline V gene data show CDR1 as PRHDT and CDR2 as FYEKMQ (reference sequence). The CDR3 DNA is TGTGCCAGCAGCTTCATGACGGGGGCGGTAGGCAAGGAGCAGTTCTTC. As protein: CASSFMTGAVGKEQFF.

This clone has only one observation. The chain links TRBV19 to TRBJ1-2, with 7 bases that match TRBD1. The CDR3 has 15 residues. Per the germline V gene, CDR1 is LNHDA and CDR2 is SQIVND (reference sequence). Trimming removed 4 bases from V and 4 bases from J; junction bases left unmatched: 9. In nucleotides, the CDR3 is TGTGCCAGTAGTAGAACGAGACAGGGACCCTATGGCTACACCTTC. Its translation: CASSRTRQGPYGYTF.

The chain couples TRBV30 to TRBJ1-5, with D possibly being TRBD1 (5 bases). The germline V and J ends were trimmed by 2 bases and 3 bases, with 17 bases remaining between them. There are 16 residues in the CDR3. Germline V lookup: CDR1 GTSNPN, CDR2 SVGIG (reference sequence). CDR3 nucleotide sequence: TGTGCCTGGAGTTTCAAAGGAGGACATTTCAATCAGCCCCAGCATTTT. Its translation is CAWSFKGGHFNQPQHF.

The chain is built from TRBV5-1 and TRBJ1-1; perhaps TRBD1 as D (6 bases). Germline loops: CDR1 SGHRS, CDR2 YFSETQ. This CDR3 has 15 residues. V was clipped by 1 base and J by 3 bases, with 13 bases between them. This CDR3 reads CASSLSGGWDTEAFF. The DNA for the CDR3 is TGCGCCAGCAGCTTGAGTGGGGGCTGGGACACTGAAGCTTTCTTT.

The J gene is TRBJ2-1, the V gene TRBV9; TRBD1 aligns across 7 bases. Losses at the gene ends were 4 bases for V and 5 bases for J; bases not matched to a gene: 9. CDR3 length: 15 amino acids. CDR1 SGDLS and CDR2 YYNGEE come from the germline V gene. The CDR3 sequence is CASSLRTGANNEQFF. In DNA, the CDR3 is TGTGCCAGCAGCCTCAGAACAGGGGCTAACAATGAGCAGTTCTTC.

The rearrangement joins TRBV18 to TRBJ1-3; D is perhaps TRBD1 (5 bases). V dropped 7 bases and J dropped 0 bases, with 7 bases sitting between them. The CDR3 totals 13 residues. Germline V gives CDR1 KGHSH, CDR2 LQKENI. This chain's CDR3 is CASFTGSGNTIYF. The CDR3 bases are TGTGCCAGCTTTACAGGCTCTGGAAACACCATATATTTT.

The gene calls are TRBV4-2 and TRBJ2-1; 7 bases align to TRBD2. V was pared by 0 bases and J by 3 bases, with 11 bases of the junction left unmatched. CDR1 LGHNA and CDR2 YNFKEQ come from the germline V gene. This CDR3 region has 18 residues. The chain's CDR3 is CASSQEGSRLANYNEQFF. As DNA, the CDR3 is TGTGCCAGCAGCCAAGAAGGCTCGCGACTAGCCAACTACAATGAGCAGTTCTTC.

The rearrangement links TRBV28 to TRBJ2-1, with 8 bases lining up with TRBD1. The V and J ends lost 6 bases and 7 bases, in that order; junction bases with no gene match: 8. The CDR3 has 14 amino acids. Per germline, CDR1 MDHEN and CDR2 SYDVKM. For the CDR3, the DNA is TGTGCCAGCAGGGGACAGGTCCCTGGAAATGAGCAGTTCTTC. It specifies CASRGQVPGNEQFF. The complete variable domain, with remaining parts taken from reference TRBV28 and TRBJ2-1, reads DVKVTQSSRYLVKRTGEKVFLECVQDMDHENMFWYRQDPGLGLRLIYFSYDVKMKEKGDIPEGYSVSREKKERFSLILESASTNQTSMYLCASRGQVPGNEQFFGPGTRLTVL.

The rearrangement uses TRBV27 and TRBJ1-1; perhaps TRBD1 as D (6 bases). The ends were cut back, 4 bases at V and 4 bases at J, with 13 bases in the middle. The CDR3 is 14 residues long. Germline V gene lookup returns CDR1 MNHEY and CDR2 SMNVEV (reference sequence). The CDR3 DNA reads as TGTGCCAGCAGTTACAGGGCAAGCGGCACTGAAGCTTTCTTT. Encoded protein: CASSYRASGTEAFF.